Below, 20 T cell receptor beta chains from the same sample are listed, as sequenced in a study of early T cells in non-severe SARS-CoV-2 infection (dated by TCRdb to 2020 to 2022). The library was generated by 5' RACE. The reads were generated on a NextSeq 500. Clones were called with MiXCR by TCRdb after fastp trimmed the public reads at Q25, and only in-frame beta chains were retained. Each record represents a unique CDR3 protein, reported with the most common genes and DNA among its rows. Across this sample there are about 30,000 distinct CDR3 sequences, with over 6.5% seen only once. The ten largest account for approximately 40% of the sample. Sequenced sample: whole blood. Source of these receptors: an adult who was a healthcare worker with PCR-confirmed SARS-CoV-2 infection or an uninfected control (not recorded which).

In its sample, this clonotype was seen many times. The CDR3 DNA sequence: TGCAGTGCTAGGGCCCCTGGGGGCGGGAAGTTCGAGCAGTACTTC. The encoded protein is CSARAPGGGKFEQYF. The chain carries TRBV20-1 and TRBJ2-7, with D possibly called TRBD1 or TRBD2 (6 bases each). Germline CDR1 is DFQATT and CDR2 is SNEGSKA (reference sequence). The CDR3 totals 15 residues. V dropped 3 bases and J dropped 6 bases, with 21 bases sitting between them.

This clonotype appeared many times. V is TRBV2 and J is TRBJ2-5, with TRBD2 matching 7 bases. Germline CDR1 and CDR2: SNHLY and FYNNEI. The CDR3 is 13 residues long. Trimming took 6 bases from V and 14 from J; bases not matched to a gene: 15. This CDR3 reads CASRTLDRDYLYF. Written as DNA, the CDR3 is TGTGCCAGCAGGACCCTCGACCGGGACTACCTATACTTC.

This clonotype has at least ten counts. The V gene is TRBV5-6, the J gene TRBJ1-1; D not certain. The CDR3 spans 12 residues. Trimming removed 4 bases at V and 8 bases at J, with 12 bases between. The germline CDR1 and CDR2 sequences are SGHDT and YYEEEE. The CDR3: CASSVSRSEAFF. The CDR3 nucleotides read TGTGCCAGCAGCGTCAGCCGCAGCGAAGCTTTCTTT.

This clonotype was recorded a few times. The chain recombines TRBV27 with TRBJ2-3; no reliable D call. Deletions cut 5 bases from V and 2 bases from J, with 11 bases between. The CDR3 length is 14 residues. CDR1 is MNHEY and CDR2 is SMNVEV in the germline V gene (reference sequence). The CDR3 DNA sequence: TGTGCCAGCAGTCAAACGGCCCTCACAGATACGCAGTATTTT. It translates to CASSQTALTDTQYF.

This clonotype was recorded at least ten times. The chain joins TRBV12-3 or TRBV12-4 to TRBJ2-1; unclear D gene. Trimming removed 7 bases at V and 0 bases at J, with 10 bases between. The CDR3 extends over 14 amino acids. This CDR3 reads CASTPGLSYNEQFF. The CDR3 nucleotides read TGTGCCAGCACCCCGGGTCTCTCCTACAATGAGCAGTTCTTC.

In this sample, this clonotype turned up many times. The chain employs TRBV5-6 and TRBJ2-3; 7 bases map to TRBD2. The CDR3 totals 14 residues. With V trimmed by 0 bases and J by 8 bases, 6 bases remained unmatched. Per the germline V gene, CDR1 is SGHDT and CDR2 is YYEEEE. The CDR3 spells CASSLGTRAGTQYF. Here the CDR3 DNA reads TGTGCCAGCAGCTTGGGGACTAGAGCGGGTACGCAGTATTTT.

This rearrangement joins TRBV11-2 to TRBJ2-1; 11 positions agree with TRBD2. CDR1 SGHAT and CDR2 FQNNGV come from the germline V gene. With V trimmed by 1 base and J by 3 bases, 2 bases remained unmatched. CDR3 length equals 16 residues. The CDR3 is CASSLVLAGDYNEQFF. CDR3 nucleotide sequence: TGTGCCAGCAGCTTAGTACTAGCGGGGGACTACAATGAGCAGTTCTTC.

This clonotype was found many times. The chain joins TRBV25-1 to TRBJ1-1; 8 bases align to TRBD1. V shed 9 bases and J 0 bases; nucleotides not matched to a gene: 12. CDR3 length equals 16 residues. Germline V gene data show CDR1 as MGHDK and CDR2 as SYGVNS. The CDR3 nucleotides are TGTGCCAGTGCAACGGGACAGGAGATTATGAACACTGAAGCTTTCTTT. Protein: CASATGQEIMNTEAFF.

This clonotype was counted at least ten times. The rearrangement uses TRBV5-1 and TRBJ2-1, with 8 bases aligning to TRBD2. CDR1 is SGHRS and CDR2 is YFSETQ in the germline V gene. The CDR3 loop spans 16 amino acids. Trimming at V came to 0 bases and at J to 3 bases, leaving 5 bases not matched to a gene. The CDR3 DNA reads TGCGCCAGCAGCTTGGCCCCAGCGGGAGACTACAATGAGCAGTTCTTC. This translates into CASSLAPAGDYNEQFF.

The sample holds many counts of this clonotype. The chain joins TRBV6-1 to TRBJ2-2; D is perhaps TRBD2 (6 bases). Per the germline V gene, CDR1 is MNHNS and CDR2 is SASEGT. The CDR3 length is 20 residues. Trimming cost V 2 bases and J 6 bases, with 28 bases left between them. For the CDR3, the DNA is TGTGCCAGCAGTGAAACTCAGACTTTGAGACACAGCTGGAGGGCCGGGGAGCTGTTTTTT. Protein: CASSETQTLRHSWRAGELFF.

This clonotype was found many times. The chain recombines TRBV20-1 with TRBJ2-5, with TRBD2 identical over 7 bases. Looked up from germline, CDR1 is DFQATT and CDR2 is SNEGSKA (reference sequence). The V segment lost 4 bases and the J segment 5 bases; nucleotides outside the gene matches: 4. This CDR3 comprises 12 residues. CDR3 in DNA: TGCAGTGCTATCAGCGGGACGGAGACCCAGTACTTC. Translating it yields CSAISGTETQYF.

This clonotype has just a few counts. The rearrangement joins TRBV28 to TRBJ2-1; the match to TRBD2 covers 8 bases. The CDR3 is 18 residues long. The J segment lost 0 bases and the V segment lost 5 bases, leaving 12 bases of the junction unmatched. Germline V lookup: CDR1 MDHEN, CDR2 SYDVKM. Here the CDR3 reads CASSHSPGLGSSYNEQFF. Written as DNA, the CDR3 is TGTGCCAGCAGTCACTCGCCGGGACTAGGGAGCTCCTACAATGAGCAGTTCTTC.

This clonotype showed up just a few times. The rearrangement links TRBV7-3 to TRBJ1-1; no clear D gene. CDR3 length equals 13 residues. Germline-derived CDR1 and CDR2 are SGHTA and FQGTGA. Trimming cost V 5 bases and J 1 base, with 8 bases left between them. The CDR3 DNA reads TGTGCCAGCAGCGTCGCTGAGAACACTGAAGCTTTCTTT. This gives the protein CASSVAENTEAFF.

In this sample, this clonotype turned up a few times. The chain recombines TRBV5-4 with TRBJ2-3; 13 bases are a match to TRBD2. The CDR3 is 15 amino acids. Germline lookup yields CDR1 SGHNT and CDR2 YYREEE (reference sequence). The J segment lost 5 bases and the V segment lost 1 base, leaving 1 base of the junction unmatched. The CDR3 DNA sequence: TGTGCCAGCAGCTTGACTAGCGGGAGGGTAGATACGCAGTATTTT. Translated: CASSLTSGRVDTQYF.

This clonotype was recorded many times. The J gene is TRBJ2-7, the V gene TRBV2, with D unclear. Trimming took off 2 bases at V and 2 bases at J, with 10 bases between the two ends. The CDR3 loop spans 14 amino acids. Germline values: CDR1 SNHLY, CDR2 FYNNEI. The CDR3 sequence is CASSEWWKPYEQYF. CDR3 nucleotide sequence: TGTGCCAGCAGTGAATGGTGGAAGCCCTACGAGCAGTACTTC.

The rearrangement joins TRBV29-1 to TRBJ2-1; 10 nucleotides agree with TRBD1. Germline CDR1 reads SQVTM; CDR2 reads ANQGSEA. V trimming: 7 bases; J trimming: 4 bases; junction bases outside the gene matches: 4. This CDR3 has 13 residues. The CDR3 here is CSGDRGHYNEQFF. The DNA of the CDR3 is TGCAGCGGTGACAGGGGGCATTACAATGAGCAGTTCTTC.

This clonotype was recorded many times. V usage is TRBV6-1 and J usage is TRBJ2-7; a possible D gene is TRBD2 (5 bases). CDR3 length equals 15 residues. Germline CDR1 and CDR2: MNHNS and SASEGT. V was pared by 7 bases and J by 0 bases, with 16 bases between. The CDR3 protein is CASTEPGGPSYEQYF. DNA for the CDR3: TGTGCCAGCACCGAACCAGGCGGGCCCTCCTACGAGCAGTACTTC.

As for this clonotype: It may be a read error: a sequence one base away is much more abundant. The chain recombines TRBV30 with TRBJ2-3, with 7 bases aligning to TRBD2. CDR3 length equals 13 residues. Germline V gene lookup returns CDR1 GTSNPN and CDR2 SVGIG (reference sequence). The CDR3 region has the DNA TGTGTCTGGGCGGGAGCTAGCACAGATACGCAGTATTTT. Its protein is CVWAGASTDTQYF. The complete variable domain, with remaining parts taken from reference TRBV30 and TRBJ2-3, reads SQTIHQWPATLVQPVGSPLSLECTVEGTSNPNLYWYRQAAGRGLQLLFYSVGIGQISSEVPQNLSASRPQDRQFILSSKKLLLSDSGFYLCVWAGASTDTQYFGPGTRLTVL.

The chain carries TRBV7-9 and TRBJ1-1; D is uncertain. Germline V gene lookup returns CDR1 SEHNR and CDR2 FQNEAQ (reference sequence). The CDR3 covers 14 residues. The V end was cut by 5 bases, the J end by 6 bases, with 16 bases between. The CDR3 nucleotides are TGTGCCAGCAGCCCCACCGGGTCCTTCGCTGAAGCTTTCTTT. Translated, it gives CASSPTGSFAEAFF.

This clonotype was seen repeatedly, ten times or more. The chain employs TRBV29-1 and TRBJ1-2, with 7 bases that match TRBD1. The CDR3 totals 15 residues. Germline CDR1 reads SQVTM; CDR2 reads ANQGSEA. V was pared by 6 bases and J by 8 bases, with 18 bases of the junction left unmatched. This chain's CDR3 is CSVMATVTGLRGYTF. The CDR3 DNA follows: TGCAGCGTAATGGCTACCGTGACAGGGCTACGAGGCTACACCTTC.